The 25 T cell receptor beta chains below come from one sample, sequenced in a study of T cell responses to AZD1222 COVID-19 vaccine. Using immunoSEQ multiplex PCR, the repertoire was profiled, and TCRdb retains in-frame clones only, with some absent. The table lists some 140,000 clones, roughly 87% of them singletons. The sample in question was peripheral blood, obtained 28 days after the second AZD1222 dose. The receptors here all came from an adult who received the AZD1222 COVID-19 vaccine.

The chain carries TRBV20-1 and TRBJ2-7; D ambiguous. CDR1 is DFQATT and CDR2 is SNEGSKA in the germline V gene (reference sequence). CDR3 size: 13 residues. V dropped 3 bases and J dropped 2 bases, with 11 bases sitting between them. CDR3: CSASFSRTYEQYF. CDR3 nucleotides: TGCAGTGCTAGTTTTAGCCGTACCTACGAGCAGTACTTC.

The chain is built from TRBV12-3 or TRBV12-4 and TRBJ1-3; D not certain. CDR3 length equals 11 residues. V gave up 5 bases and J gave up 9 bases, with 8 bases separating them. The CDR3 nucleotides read TGTGCCAGCAGTACCGGGATCACCATATATTTT. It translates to CASSTGITIYF.

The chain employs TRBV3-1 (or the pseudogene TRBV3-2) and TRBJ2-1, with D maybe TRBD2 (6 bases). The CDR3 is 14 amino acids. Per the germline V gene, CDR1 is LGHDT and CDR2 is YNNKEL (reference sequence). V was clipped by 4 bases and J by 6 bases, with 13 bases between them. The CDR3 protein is CASSPSVGSNEQFF. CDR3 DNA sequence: TGTGCCAGCAGCCCCTCAGTCGGGAGCAATGAGCAGTTCTTC.

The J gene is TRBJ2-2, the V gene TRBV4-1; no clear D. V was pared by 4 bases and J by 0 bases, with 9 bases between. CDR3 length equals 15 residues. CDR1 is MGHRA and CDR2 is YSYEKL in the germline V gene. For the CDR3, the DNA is TGCGCCAGCAGCCCCTACCCCGCGAACACCGGGGAGCTGTTTTTT. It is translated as CASSPYPANTGELFF.

The CDR3, as DNA: TGTGCCAGCAGTCACACCAACTATGGCTACACCTTC. Its translation: CASSHTNYGYTF. The rearrangement links TRBV27 to TRBJ1-2, with D uncertain. This CDR3 has 12 amino acids. The germline V gene encodes CDR1 MNHEY and CDR2 SMNVEV (reference sequence). V shed 5 bases and J shed 2 bases, with 6 bases lying between them.

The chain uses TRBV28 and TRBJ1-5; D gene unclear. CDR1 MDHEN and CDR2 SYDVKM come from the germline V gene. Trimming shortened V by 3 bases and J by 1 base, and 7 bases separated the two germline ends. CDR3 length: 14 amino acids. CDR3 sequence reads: CASSLAQSNQPQHF. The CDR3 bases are TGTGCCAGCAGTTTGGCCCAGAGCAATCAGCCCCAGCATTTT.

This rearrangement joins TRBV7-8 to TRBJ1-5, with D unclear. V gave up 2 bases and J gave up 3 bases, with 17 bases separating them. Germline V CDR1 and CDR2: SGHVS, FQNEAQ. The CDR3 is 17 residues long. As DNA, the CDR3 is TGTGCCAGCAGCTTAATGAGGCTCGGCAGAGTCAATCAGCCCCAGCATTTT. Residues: CASSLMRLGRVNQPQHF.

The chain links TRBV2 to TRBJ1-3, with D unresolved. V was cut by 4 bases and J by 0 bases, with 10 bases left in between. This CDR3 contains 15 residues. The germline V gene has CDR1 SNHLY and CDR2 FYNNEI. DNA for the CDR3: TGTGCCAGCAGTGTTAGCACCTTCTCTGGAAACACCATATATTTT. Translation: CASSVSTFSGNTIYF. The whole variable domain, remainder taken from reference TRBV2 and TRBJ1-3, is EPEVTQTPSHQVTQMGQEVILRCVPISNHLYFYWYRQILGQKVEFLVSFYNNEISEKSEIFDDQFSVERPDGSNFTLKIRSTKLEDSAMYFCASSVSTFSGNTIYFGEGSWLTVV.

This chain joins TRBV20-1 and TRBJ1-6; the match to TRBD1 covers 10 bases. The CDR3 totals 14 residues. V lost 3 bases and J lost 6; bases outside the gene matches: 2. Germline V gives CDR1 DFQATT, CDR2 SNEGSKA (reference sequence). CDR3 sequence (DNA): TGCAGTGCTAGTTGGGACAGGGGTAATTCACCCCTCCACTTT. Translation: CSASWDRGNSPLHF.

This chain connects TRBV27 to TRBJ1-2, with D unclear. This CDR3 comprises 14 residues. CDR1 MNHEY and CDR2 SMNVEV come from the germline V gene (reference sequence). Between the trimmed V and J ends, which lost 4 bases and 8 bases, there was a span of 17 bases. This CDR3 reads CASSSGGVLKGYTF. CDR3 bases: TGTGCCAGCAGTTCGGGCGGGGTCTTGAAAGGCTACACCTTC.

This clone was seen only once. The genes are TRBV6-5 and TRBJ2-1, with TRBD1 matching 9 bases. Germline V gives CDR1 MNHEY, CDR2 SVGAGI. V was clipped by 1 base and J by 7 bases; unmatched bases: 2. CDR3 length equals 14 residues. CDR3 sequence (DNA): TGTGCCAGCAGTTACTTGACAGGGGGGAATGAGCAGTTCTTC. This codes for CASSYLTGGNEQFF.

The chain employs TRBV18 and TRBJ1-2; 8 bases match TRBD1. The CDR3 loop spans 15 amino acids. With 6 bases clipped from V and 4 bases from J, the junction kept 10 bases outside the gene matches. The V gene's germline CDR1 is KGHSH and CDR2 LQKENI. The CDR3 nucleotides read TGTGCCAGCTCCCCGGACAGGGAATGGGGCTATGGCTACACCTTC. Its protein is CASSPDREWGYGYTF.

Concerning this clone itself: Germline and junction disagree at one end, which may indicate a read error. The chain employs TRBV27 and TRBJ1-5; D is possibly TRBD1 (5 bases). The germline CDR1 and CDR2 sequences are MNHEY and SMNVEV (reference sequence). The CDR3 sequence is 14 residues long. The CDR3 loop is CASRGWGSNQSQHF. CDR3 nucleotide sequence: TGTGCCAGCAGAGGCTGGGGGAGCAATCAGTCCCAGCATTTT.

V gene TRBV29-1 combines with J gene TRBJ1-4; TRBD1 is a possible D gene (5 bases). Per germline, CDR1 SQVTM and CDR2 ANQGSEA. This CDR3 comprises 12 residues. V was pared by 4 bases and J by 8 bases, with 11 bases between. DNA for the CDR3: TGCAGCGTTGTGAGCGGGGACGAAAAACTGTTTTTT. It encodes CSVVSGDEKLFF.

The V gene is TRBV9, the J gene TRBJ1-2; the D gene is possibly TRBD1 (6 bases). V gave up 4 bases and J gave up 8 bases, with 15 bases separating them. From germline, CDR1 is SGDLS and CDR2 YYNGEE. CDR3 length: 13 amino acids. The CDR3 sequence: CASSQGGPRGYTF. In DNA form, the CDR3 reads TGTGCCAGCAGCCAAGGGGGGCCACGGGGCTACACCTTC.

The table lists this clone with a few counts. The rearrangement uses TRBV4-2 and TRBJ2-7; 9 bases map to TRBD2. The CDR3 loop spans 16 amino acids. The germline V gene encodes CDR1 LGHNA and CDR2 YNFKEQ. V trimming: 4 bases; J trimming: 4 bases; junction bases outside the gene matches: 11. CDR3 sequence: CASSRGGGGAEYEQYF. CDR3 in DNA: TGTGCCAGCAGCCGAGGCGGCGGGGGGGCCGAGTACGAGCAGTACTTC.

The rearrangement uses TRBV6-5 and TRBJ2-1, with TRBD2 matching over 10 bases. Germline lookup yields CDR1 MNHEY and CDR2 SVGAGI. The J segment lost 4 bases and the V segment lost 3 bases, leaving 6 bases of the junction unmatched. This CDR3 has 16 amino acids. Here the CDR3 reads CASSYLASGGYNEQFF. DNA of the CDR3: TGTGCCAGCAGTTATCTGGCTAGCGGGGGATACAATGAGCAGTTCTTC.

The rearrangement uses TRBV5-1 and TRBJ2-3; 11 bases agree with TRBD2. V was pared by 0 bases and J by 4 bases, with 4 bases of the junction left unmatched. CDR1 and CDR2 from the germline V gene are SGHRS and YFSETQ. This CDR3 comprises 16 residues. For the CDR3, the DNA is TGCGCCAGCAGCTTGGGGACTAGCGGGCATTCAGATACGCAGTATTTT. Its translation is CASSLGTSGHSDTQYF.

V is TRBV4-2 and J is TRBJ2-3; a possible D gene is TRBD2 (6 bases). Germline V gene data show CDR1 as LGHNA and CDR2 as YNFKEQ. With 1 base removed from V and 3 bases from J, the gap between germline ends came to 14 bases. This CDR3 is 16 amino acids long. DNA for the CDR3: TGTGCCAGCAGCCAAGTTCAGCGGGCCGATACAGATACGCAGTATTTT. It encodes CASSQVQRADTDTQYF.

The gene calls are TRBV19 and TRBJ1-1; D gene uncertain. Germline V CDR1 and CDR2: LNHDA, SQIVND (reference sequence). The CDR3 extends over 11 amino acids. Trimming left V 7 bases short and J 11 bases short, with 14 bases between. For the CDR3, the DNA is TGTGCCAGTATAATTGGTGTGGGGGCTTTCTTT. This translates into CASIIGVGAFF.

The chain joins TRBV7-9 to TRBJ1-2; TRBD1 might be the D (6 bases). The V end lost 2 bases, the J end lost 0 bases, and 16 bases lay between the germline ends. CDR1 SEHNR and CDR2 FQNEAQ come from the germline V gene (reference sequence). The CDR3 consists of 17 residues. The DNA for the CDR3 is TGTGCCAGCAGCTTACCCCGGGGACATTCAGCTAACTATGGCTACACCTTC. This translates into CASSLPRGHSANYGYTF.

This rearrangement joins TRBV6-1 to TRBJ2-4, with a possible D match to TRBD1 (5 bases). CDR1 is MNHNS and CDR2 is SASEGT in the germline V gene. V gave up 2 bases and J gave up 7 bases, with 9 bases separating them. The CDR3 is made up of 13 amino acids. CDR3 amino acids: CASSERGRNIQYF. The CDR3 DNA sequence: TGTGCCAGCAGTGAAAGGGGAAGGAACATTCAGTACTTC.

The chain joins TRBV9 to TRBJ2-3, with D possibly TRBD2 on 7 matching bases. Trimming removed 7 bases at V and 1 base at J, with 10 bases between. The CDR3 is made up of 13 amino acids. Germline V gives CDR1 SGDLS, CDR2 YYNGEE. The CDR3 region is CASGRGGTDTQYF. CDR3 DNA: TGTGCCAGCGGGAGGGGGGGCACAGATACGCAGTATTTT.

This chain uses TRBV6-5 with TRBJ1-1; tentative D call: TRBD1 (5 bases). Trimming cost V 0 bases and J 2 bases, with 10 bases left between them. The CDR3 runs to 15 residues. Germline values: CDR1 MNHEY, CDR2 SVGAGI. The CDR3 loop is CASSYSRGPNTEAFF. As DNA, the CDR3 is TGTGCCAGCAGTTACTCAAGGGGACCTAACACTGAAGCTTTCTTT.

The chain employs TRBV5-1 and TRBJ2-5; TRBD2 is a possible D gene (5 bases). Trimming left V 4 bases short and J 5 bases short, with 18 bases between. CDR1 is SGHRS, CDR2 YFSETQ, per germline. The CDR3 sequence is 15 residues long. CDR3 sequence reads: CASSNQRQAGETQYF. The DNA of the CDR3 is TGCGCCAGCAGCAACCAGCGGCAGGCCGGGGAGACCCAGTACTTC.